This T cell receptor beta chain was observed in a study of T-cell memory formation after mild COVID-19. Across the whole study: The TCR clusters were mostly specific to one donor. Study-wide findings and caveats: Some clones that responded turned up in pre-infection memory, which suggests that cross-reactive memory joined in. Whereas later expanders leaned CD4+, clones contracting day 15 to 85 showed a balanced CD4/CD8 makeup.

Of note for this clonotype: Its target is unknown.

From 5'RACE with constant-segment primers came TCR alpha and TCR beta cDNA libraries that carried sample barcodes and UMIs. TCRdb recomputed calls from the 5' RACE reads with MiXCR, one row per CDR3 protein. The sample lists fewer than 90,000 distinct CDR3 sequences, approximately 15% occurring once. This receptor was obtained from an adult woman who had mild COVID-19 (a few samples of this study predate the infection). Cell type and time point are not known. Sequenced input: PBMCs or a T cell subset sorted from them (not recorded which).

The CDR3 nucleotides are TGTGCCAGCAGTGGGGGTGGGGAGCAGTACTTC. It yields the protein CASSGGGEQYF. The chain employs TRBV12-3 or TRBV12-4 and TRBJ2-7; D may be TRBD1 or TRBD2 (5 bases each). This CDR3 is 11 amino acids long. Trimming cost V 5 bases and J 7 bases, with 9 bases left between them.